This T cell receptor (beta chain) was found in a study of a mutant IDH1 vaccine in newly diagnosed glioma. Study context: Receipt of radiotherapy, temozolomide, or both preceded the study, and most received both.

CDR1 is SGHRS and CDR2 is YFSETQ in the germline V gene. The germline V and J ends were trimmed by 5 bases and 6 bases, with 17 bases remaining between them. The CDR3 contains 14 residues. As for this clone: Its antigen is unknown.

Sequencing used immunoSEQ multiplex PCR; TCRdb keeps in-frame clones, though not all of them. The table lists about 68,000 clones, around 74% of them singletons. General observations from the study: Pseudoprogression looked unconnected to shifts in top peripheral T cell clonotypes.

Time point noted: baseline, week 1 (first vaccination visit). Treatment: pre-vaccination baseline after standard-of-care therapy. The donors' diagnosis was new WHO grade 3 or 4 astrocytoma that was IDH1-mutant and ATRX-lost. Specimen: PBMCs, collected from a glioma patient treated with radiotherapy, temozolomide or both. The chain combines TRBV5-1 with TRBJ1-1; the D gene is possibly TRBD1 (5 bases). The TCR sequence derives from a man aged 50 or older with glioma. CDR3 nucleotides: TGCGCCAGCAGACCCCTCCCGACAGTCTCTGAAGCTTTCTTT. It codes for CASRPLPTVSEAFF.